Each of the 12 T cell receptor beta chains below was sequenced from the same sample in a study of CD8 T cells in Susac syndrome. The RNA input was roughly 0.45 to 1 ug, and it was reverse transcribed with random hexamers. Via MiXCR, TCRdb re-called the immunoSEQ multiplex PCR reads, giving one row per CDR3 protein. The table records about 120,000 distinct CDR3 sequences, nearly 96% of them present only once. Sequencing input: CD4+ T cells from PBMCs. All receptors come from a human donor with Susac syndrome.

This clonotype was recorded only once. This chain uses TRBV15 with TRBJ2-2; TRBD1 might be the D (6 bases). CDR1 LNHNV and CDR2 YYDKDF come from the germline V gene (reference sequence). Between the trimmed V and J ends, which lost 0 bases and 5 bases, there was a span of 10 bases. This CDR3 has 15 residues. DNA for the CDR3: TGTGCCACCAGCAGAGATAGGGGGAAAACCGGGGAGCTGTTTTTT. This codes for CATSRDRGKTGELFF. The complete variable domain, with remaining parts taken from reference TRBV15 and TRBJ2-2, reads DAMVIQNPRYQVTQFGKPVTLSCSQTLNHNVMYWYQQKSSQAPKLLFHYYDKDFNNEADTPDNFQSRRPNTSFCFLDIRSPGLGDTAMYLCATSRDRGKTGELFFGEGSRLTVL.

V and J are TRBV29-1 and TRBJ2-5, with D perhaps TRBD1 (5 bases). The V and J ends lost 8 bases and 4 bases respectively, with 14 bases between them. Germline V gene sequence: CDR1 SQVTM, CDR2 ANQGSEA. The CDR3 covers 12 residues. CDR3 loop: CSIQGLGETQYF. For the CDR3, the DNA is TGCAGCATCCAGGGATTGGGAGAGACCCAGTACTTC. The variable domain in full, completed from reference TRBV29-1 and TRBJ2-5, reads SAVISQKPSRDICQRGTSLTIQCQVDSQVTMMFWYRQQPGQSLTLIATANQGSEATYESGFVIDKFPISRPNLTFSTLTVSNMSPEDSSIYLCSIQGLGETQYFGPGTRLLVL.

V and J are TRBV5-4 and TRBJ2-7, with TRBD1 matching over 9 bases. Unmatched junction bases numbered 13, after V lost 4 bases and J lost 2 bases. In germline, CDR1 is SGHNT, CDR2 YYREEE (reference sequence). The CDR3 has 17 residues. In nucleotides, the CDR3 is TGTGCCAGCAGCCACGGGCTGCCGGGACAGGGAACCTACGAGCAGTACTTC. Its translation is CASSHGLPGQGTYEQYF.

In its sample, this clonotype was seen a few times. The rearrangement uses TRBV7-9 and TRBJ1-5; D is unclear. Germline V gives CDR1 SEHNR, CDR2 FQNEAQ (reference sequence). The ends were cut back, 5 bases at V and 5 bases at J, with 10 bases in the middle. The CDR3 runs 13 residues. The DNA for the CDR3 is TGTGCCAGCAGCGTTCGCGGGGATCAGCCCCAGCATTTT. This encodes CASSVRGDQPQHF.

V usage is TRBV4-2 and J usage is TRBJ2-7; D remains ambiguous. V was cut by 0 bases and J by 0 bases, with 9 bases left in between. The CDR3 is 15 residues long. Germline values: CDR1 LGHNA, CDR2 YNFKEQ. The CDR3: CASSQDGTASYEQYF. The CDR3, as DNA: TGTGCCAGCAGCCAAGATGGCACAGCCTCCTACGAGCAGTACTTC.

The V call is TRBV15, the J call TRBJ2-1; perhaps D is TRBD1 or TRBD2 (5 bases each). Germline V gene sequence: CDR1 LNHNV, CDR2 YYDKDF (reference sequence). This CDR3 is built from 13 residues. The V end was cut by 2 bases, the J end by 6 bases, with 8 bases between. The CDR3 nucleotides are TGTGCCACCAGCAGAACGAGGGGCAATGAGCAGTTCTTC. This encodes CATSRTRGNEQFF.

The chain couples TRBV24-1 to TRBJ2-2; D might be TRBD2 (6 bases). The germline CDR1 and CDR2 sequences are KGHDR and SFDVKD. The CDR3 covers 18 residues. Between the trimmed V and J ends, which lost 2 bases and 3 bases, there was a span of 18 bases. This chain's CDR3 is CATSDSRTRGLYTGELFF. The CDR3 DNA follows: TGTGCCACCAGTGATTCCCGGACGAGGGGACTCTACACCGGGGAGCTGTTTTTT.

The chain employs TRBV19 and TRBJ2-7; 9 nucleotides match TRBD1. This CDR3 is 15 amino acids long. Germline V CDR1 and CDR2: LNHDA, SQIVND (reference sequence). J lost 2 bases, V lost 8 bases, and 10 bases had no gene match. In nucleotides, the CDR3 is TGTGCCAGTTCAGAGCGGGACAGGGCTACCTACGAGCAGTACTTC. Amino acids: CASSERDRATYEQYF.

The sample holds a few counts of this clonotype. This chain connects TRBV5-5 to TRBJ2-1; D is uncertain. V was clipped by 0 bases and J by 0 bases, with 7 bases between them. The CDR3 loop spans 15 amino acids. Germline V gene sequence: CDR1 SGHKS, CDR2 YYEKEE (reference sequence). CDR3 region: CASSLALSSYNEQFF. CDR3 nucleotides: TGTGCCAGCAGCTTGGCCCTAAGCTCCTACAATGAGCAGTTCTTC.

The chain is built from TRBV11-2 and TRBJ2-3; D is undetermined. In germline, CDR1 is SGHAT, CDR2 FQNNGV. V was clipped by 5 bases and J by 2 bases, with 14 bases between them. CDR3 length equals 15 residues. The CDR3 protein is CASSAPSAVTDTQYF. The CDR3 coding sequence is TGTGCCAGCAGCGCGCCCTCGGCGGTCACAGATACGCAGTATTTT.

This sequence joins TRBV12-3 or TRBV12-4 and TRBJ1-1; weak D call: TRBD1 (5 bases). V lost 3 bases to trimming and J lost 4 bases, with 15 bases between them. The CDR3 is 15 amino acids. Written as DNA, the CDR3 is TGTGCCAGCAGTTTGTGGGGCGGGGGAGGCACTGAAGCTTTCTTT. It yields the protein CASSLWGGGGTEAFF.

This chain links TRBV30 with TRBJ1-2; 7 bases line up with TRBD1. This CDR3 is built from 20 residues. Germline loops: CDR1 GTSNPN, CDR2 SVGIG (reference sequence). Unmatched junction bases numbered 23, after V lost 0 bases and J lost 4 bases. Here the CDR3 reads CAWSVGGGASARTESYGYTF. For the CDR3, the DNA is TGTGCCTGGAGTGTTGGAGGGGGCGCGTCGGCCCGGACGGAGAGCTATGGCTACACCTTC.